These T cell receptor beta chains were read from a single sample in a study of OX40 agonist ivuxolimab in advanced cancers. Profiling relied on immunoSEQ multiplex PCR, and the TCRdb table lists in-frame clones only, not all of them. The table lists over 50,000 clones, about 87% of them singletons, with about 2% in the top ten. The material was CD4+ or CD8+ T cells sorted from blood, obtained in a trial of the OX40 agonist ivuxolimab. The receptors shown here come from an adult with an advanced solid tumor such as melanoma, head and neck, liver or kidney cancer. CDR3s include the opening cysteine and the closing phenylalanine or tryptophan. A D gene is named only where the DNA matches it firmly. The size field is filled for only some rows; it gives once, few, many or a size class.

d_gene	abundance	v_gene	j_gene	CDR3aa	CDR3nt
.	.	TRBV21-1	TRBJ1-5	CASSIGYNRGRGQPQHF	TGTGCCAGCAGCATCGGTTACAACAGGGGGCGCGGTCAGCCCCAGCATTTT
TRBD1	.	TRBV6-4	TRBJ1-2	CASSLMGGQDYGYTF	TGTGCCAGCAGCCTTATGGGGGGACAGGATTATGGCTACACCTTC
.	.	TRBV28	TRBJ1-2	CASSQRARGYGYGYTF	TGTGCCAGCAGTCAGCGGGCGAGGGGGTACGGCTATGGCTACACCTTC
TRBD1	.	TRBV28	TRBJ2-5	CASSFTAVTGGETQYF	TGTGCCAGCAGTTTTACGGCCGTGACAGGGGGAGAGACCCAGTACTTC
.	once	TRBV6-4	TRBJ2-3	CASSDDRRTDTQYF	TGTGCCAGCAGTGACGACAGGAGAACAGATACGCAGTATTTT
TRBD2	.	TRBV11-2	TRBJ2-1	CASSPRGNLGGEQFF	TGTGCCAGCAGCCCCCGAGGCAATCTGGGAGGGGAGCAGTTCTTC
.	.	TRBV6-1	TRBJ1-5	CASSEREGSRSNQPQHF	TGTGCCAGCAGTGAGAGGGAGGGAAGTAGGAGCAATCAGCCCCAGCATTTT
TRBD1	.	TRBV30	TRBJ2-3	CARTRQGVTDTQYF	TGTGCCAGAACCCGGCAGGGGGTCACAGATACGCAGTATTTT
.	few	TRBV11-3	TRBJ1-1	CASSLQENTEAFF	TGTGCCAGCAGCTTACAGGAGAACACTGAAGCTTTCTTT
.	.	TRBV7-9	TRBJ1-2	CASSRDYGYTF	TGTGCCAGCAGCCGGGACTATGGCTACACCTTC
.	.	TRBV7-2	TRBJ2-7	CASRPTRSSYEQYF	TGTGCCAGCAGGCCGACAAGGAGCTCCTACGAGCAGTACTTC
.	many	TRBV5-4	TRBJ1-3	CASRGDGANWGNTIYF	TGTGCCAGCAGGGGTGATGGCGCTAACTGGGGAAACACCATATATTTT
.	.	TRBV21-1	TRBJ1-5	CASSKGRDSNQPQHF	TGTGCCAGCAGCAAAGGGAGAGATAGCAATCAGCCCCAGCATTTT
.	.	TRBV6-6	TRBJ1-2	CASSYSASAYGYTF	TGTGCCAGCAGTTACTCGGCCAGCGCCTATGGCTACACCTTC
TRBD1	.	TRBV6-5	TRBJ1-6	CASRGRGLSPLHF	TGTGCCAGCAGGGGCAGGGGGCTTTCACCCCTCCACTTT
.	once	TRBV28	TRBJ2-5	CASKKLDSFSETQYF	TGTGCCAGCAAGAAGTTGGACAGTTTTTCCGAGACCCAGTACTTC
TRBD1	.	TRBV27	TRBJ2-7	CASSTRTGGPYEQYF	TGTGCCAGCAGTACCCGGACAGGGGGCCCCTACGAGCAGTACTTC
.	.	TRBV12-2	TRBJ1-5	CASRLVGKAQPQHF	TGTGCAAGTCGCTTAGTGGGGAAAGCTCAGCCCCAGCATTTT
.	.	TRBV6-5	TRBJ1-1	CASRWFSGGNTEAFF	TGTGCCAGCAGATGGTTCAGTGGAGGGAACACTGAAGCTTTCTTT
.	few	TRBV7-8	TRBJ2-5	CASSLGRSQETQYF	TGTGCCAGCAGCCTCGGACGGTCCCAAGAGACCCAGTACTTC
.	.	TRBV19	TRBJ1-1	CASSLPRVDSAEAFF	TGTGCCAGTAGTCTCCCCAGGGTAGACAGTGCTGAAGCTTTCTTT
.	.	TRBV7-9	TRBJ1-1	CASSLDRANTEAFF	TGTGCCAGCAGCTTAGACAGGGCGAACACTGAAGCTTTCTTT
.	.	TRBV7-2	TRBJ2-1	CASSLTSSLPQFF	TGTGCCAGCAGCTTAACAAGCTCCCTACCGCAGTTCTTC
.	.	TRBV5-4	TRBJ2-6	CASSSPQSSGANVLTF	TGTGCCAGCAGCTCGCCACAAAGCTCTGGGGCCAACGTCCTGACTTTC
.	.	TRBV30	TRBJ2-7	CAWKRLRDVGTYEQYF	TGTGCCTGGAAGAGGCTCCGGGACGTTGGAACCTACGAGCAGTACTTC
.	.	TRBV10-2	TRBJ1-1	CASIRGSGTEAFF	TGCGCCAGCATCAGGGGCTCCGGCACTGAAGCTTTCTTT
TRBD1	.	TRBV29-1	TRBJ2-1	CSGDRSYNEQFF	TGCAGCGGGGACAGATCCTACAATGAGCAGTTCTTC
.	.	TRBV4-1	TRBJ1-6	CASSQSSSPLHF	TGCGCCAGCAGCCAAAGTTCTTCACCCCTCCACTTT
.	.	TRBV2	TRBJ2-1	CASTPSDSYNEQFF	TGTGCCAGCACCCCTTCGGACTCCTACAATGAGCAGTTCTTC
.	few	TRBV4-3	TRBJ1-6	CASSQGRSYLLNSPLHF	TGCGCCAGCAGCCAAGGGAGGTCCTACCTCCTAAATTCACCCCTCCACTTT
TRBD1	.	TRBV19	TRBJ1-2	CASSVTGGNYGYTF	TGTGCCAGTAGTGTGACAGGGGGCAACTATGGCTACACCTTC
TRBD2	.	TRBV27	TRBJ2-7	CASRATSGAGRIEQYF	TGTGCCAGCAGGGCGACTAGCGGAGCGGGGAGGATAGAGCAGTACTTC
.	.	TRBV6-1	TRBJ2-7	CASSEGTATYEQYF	TGTGCCAGCAGTGAAGGGACAGCCACCTACGAGCAGTACTTC
.	.	TRBV11-2	TRBJ1-2	CASSFDSTYGYTF	TGTGCCAGCAGCTTTGACAGCACTTATGGCTACACCTTC
TRBD1	.	TRBV9	TRBJ2-1	CASSVVGDRSSSNEQFF	TGTGCCAGCAGCGTAGTTGGGGACAGGTCTTCGTCCAATGAGCAGTTCTTC
.	.	TRBV7-2	TRBJ2-7	CASSLAQPGQDEQYF	TGTGCCAGCAGCTTAGCGCAACCGGGTCAGGACGAGCAGTACTTC
TRBD2	.	TRBV18	TRBJ2-1	CASSLGLAGGPYNEQFF	TGTGCCAGCTCACTGGGACTAGCGGGGGGGCCCTACAATGAGCAGTTCTTC
TRBD2	.	TRBV18	TRBJ2-3	CASSPPTAAGGTSDTQYF	TGTGCCAGCTCACCACCGACGGCAGCGGGAGGCACTTCAGATACGCAGTATTTT
.	.	TRBV27	TRBJ1-2	CASSWQGRWGYTF	TGTGCCAGCAGTTGGCAGGGGCGCTGGGGCTACACCTTC
.	.	TRBV18	TRBJ1-1	CASSPPGGTEAFF	TGTGCCAGCTCACCACCGGGGGGCACTGAAGCTTTCTTT
TRBD2	.	TRBV6-5	TRBJ2-7	CASSPGTSAEQYF	TGTGCCAGCAGTCCCGGGACTAGCGCCGAGCAGTACTTC
.	.	TRBV6-1	TRBJ1-2	CAINWYGASGGYTF	TGTGCCATCAATTGGTACGGCGCTTCGGGTGGCTACACCTTC
TRBD1	.	TRBV5-1	TRBJ2-1	CASSRKTGTGGGDEQFF	TGCGCCAGCAGCCGCAAAACCGGGACAGGGGGCGGGGATGAGCAGTTCTTC
.	.	TRBV7-2	TRBJ2-2	CASSEHTGELFF	TGTGCCAGCAGCGAGCACACCGGGGAGCTGTTTTTT
TRBD1	.	TRBV6-1	TRBJ1-4	CASRQTGWNEKLFF	TGTGCCAGCAGGCAGACAGGGTGGAATGAAAAACTGTTTTTT